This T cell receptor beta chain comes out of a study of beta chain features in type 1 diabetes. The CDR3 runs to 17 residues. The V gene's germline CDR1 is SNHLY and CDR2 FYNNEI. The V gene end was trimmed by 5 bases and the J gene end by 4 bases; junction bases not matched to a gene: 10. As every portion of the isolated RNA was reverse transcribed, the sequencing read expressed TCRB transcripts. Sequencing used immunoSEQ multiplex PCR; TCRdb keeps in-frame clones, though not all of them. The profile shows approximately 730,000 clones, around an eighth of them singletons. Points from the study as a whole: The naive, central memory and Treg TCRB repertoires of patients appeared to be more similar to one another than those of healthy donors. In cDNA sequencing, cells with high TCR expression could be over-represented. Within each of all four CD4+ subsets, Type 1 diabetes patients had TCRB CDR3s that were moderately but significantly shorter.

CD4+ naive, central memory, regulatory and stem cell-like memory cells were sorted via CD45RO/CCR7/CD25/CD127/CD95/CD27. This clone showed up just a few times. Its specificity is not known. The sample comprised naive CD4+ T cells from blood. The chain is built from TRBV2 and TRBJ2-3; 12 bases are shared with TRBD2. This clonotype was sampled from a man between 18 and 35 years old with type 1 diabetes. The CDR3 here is CASSPEVLAGGSDTQYF. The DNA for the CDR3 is TGTGCCAGCAGTCCAGAGGTGCTAGCGGGGGGGTCAGATACGCAGTATTTT.